Presented here are 9 T cell receptor beta chains from one specimen sequenced in a study of Graves' ophthalmopathy and Graves' hyperthyroidism. CDR3 regions of TCR beta were amplified from RNA transcripts. An initial RT-PCR round employing HTBI primers preceded a second-round multiplex PCR. TCRdb called the multiplex PCR reads again in MiXCR, with one record for every CDR3 protein. Among 580,000 or so distinct CDR3 sequences listed, just under 40% were seen once. The sample consisted of peripheral blood or thyroid tissue (not recorded which). Receptors were obtained from an adult man with Graves' hyperthyroidism.

Many counts were recorded for this clonotype. The rearrangement uses TRBV19 and TRBJ2-6, with 9 positions matching TRBD1. V lost 8 bases, J lost 4 bases, and 6 bases stayed unmatched. Germline V CDR1 and CDR2: LNHDA, SQIVND (reference sequence). The CDR3 length is 15 residues. CDR3 nucleotide sequence: TGTGCCAGTCGACAGGGGGGACTGGGGGCCAACGTCCTGACTTTC. Translating gives CASRQGGLGANVLTF. Drawing the rest from reference TRBV19 and TRBJ2-6, the complete variable domain is DGGITQSPKYLFRKEGQNVTLSCEQNLNHDAMYWYRQDPGQGLRLIYYSQIVNDFQKGDIAEGYSVSREKKESFPLTVTSAQKNPTAFYLCASRQGGLGANVLTFGAGSRLTVL.

This chain connects TRBV7-3 to TRBJ2-7; 7 nucleotides match TRBD1. The trim removed 5 bases at V and 3 bases at J, leaving 7 bases unmatched. CDR3 length equals 14 residues. Germline loops: CDR1 SGHTA, CDR2 FQGTGA. CDR3 residues: CASSEGTAFYEQYF. The CDR3 DNA reads as TGTGCCAGCAGCGAGGGGACAGCATTCTACGAGCAGTACTTC.

The J gene is TRBJ1-5, the V gene TRBV7-2, with no clear D. The CDR3 runs 15 residues. Germline-derived CDR1 and CDR2 are SGHTA and FQGNSA. Trimming took 1 base from V and 4 from J, leaving 11 bases between them. In DNA form, the CDR3 reads TGTGCCAGCAGCTTAGTACCCAGCCAAAATCAGCCCCAGCATTTT. This sequence encodes CASSLVPSQNQPQHF.

This clonotype was detected a few times. A junction end diverges from the germline sequence, so it may reflect a read error. This chain uses TRBV10-2 with TRBJ2-2, with D possibly being TRBD2 (5 bases). The CDR3 is 15 amino acids. From germline, CDR1 is WSHSY and CDR2 SAAADI. CDR3 DNA: TGTGCCAGCAGTTGGGCGGGTTTGGACACCGGGGAGCTGTTTTTT. Translation gives CASSWAGLDTGELFF.

There are a few counts of this clonotype. The chain employs TRBV27 and TRBJ1-2, with D possibly matching TRBD1 (5 bases). This CDR3 spans 15 amino acids. Trimming stripped 5 bases from V and 6 bases from J, with 19 bases between. Germline values: CDR1 MNHEY, CDR2 SMNVEV (reference sequence). CDR3 DNA sequence: TGTGCCAGCAGTCCCCAATTGGGGGGGTCGGATGGCTACACCTTC. This gives the protein CASSPQLGGSDGYTF.

This rearrangement joins TRBV29-1 to TRBJ1-1; 7 nucleotides match TRBD1. Germline CDR1 SQVTM, CDR2 ANQGSEA. The V gene end was trimmed by 6 bases and the J gene end by 0 bases; junction bases not matched to a gene: 7. This CDR3 has 14 amino acids. As DNA, the CDR3 is TGCAGCGTCAATCCCGGGACAGTGAACACTGAAGCTTTCTTT. Its translation is CSVNPGTVNTEAFF.

The sample holds one count of this clonotype. A much larger clone sits a single nucleotide away, making a read error possible. The chain recombines TRBV6-1 with TRBJ1-3; 9 bases line up with TRBD1. The CDR3 contains 16 residues. CDR1 MNHNS and CDR2 SASEGT come from the germline V gene. V gave up 11 bases and J gave up 7 bases; unmatched junction bases: 18. This CDR3 reads CAGSIPPGQGFNTIYF. The CDR3 DNA sequence: TGTGCCGGTAGTATTCCTCCGGGACAGGGTTTTAACACCATATATTTT.

A word on this clonotype: Germline and junction disagree at one end, which may indicate a read error. V is TRBV19 and J is TRBJ2-7, with 8 bases fitting TRBD1. Germline CDR1 LNHDA, CDR2 SQIVND (reference sequence). There are 14 residues in the CDR3. The CDR3 nucleotides are TGTGCCAGTAGTTTCGGACAGGGCGGCTACGAGCAGTGCTTC. It specifies CASSFGQGGYEQCF.

About this clonotype: A read error may be the cause here, since a much bigger clone is one base away. The chain's CDR3 is CASSLQGWNYGHTF. In DNA, the CDR3 is TGTGCCAGCAGCTTACAGGGTTGGAACTATGGCCACACCTTC. The chain employs TRBV11-2 and TRBJ1-2, with D possibly TRBD1 on 5 matching bases. CDR3 length: 14 amino acids. The germline CDR1 and CDR2 sequences are SGHAT and FQNNGV.